The 10 T cell receptor beta chains below all came from one sample that was sequenced in a study of CD8+ T cells in alopecia areata. RNA was extracted and reverse transcribed into cDNA as the sequencing template. TCRdb's table, derived via immunoSEQ multiplex PCR, lists solely in-frame clones and lacks some. The sample has 150,000 or so clones; 50% to 60% are singletons. Sequencing was done on a sample of CD4+ T cells sorted from blood. These receptors were taken from a human donor in good health.

The chain joins TRBV2 to TRBJ2-7, with D possibly being TRBD1 or TRBD2 (5 bases each). Germline lookup yields CDR1 SNHLY and CDR2 FYNNEI. V was pared by 8 bases and J by 0 bases, with 17 bases between. The CDR3 contains 15 residues. The CDR3 spells CASAGRWGSSYEQYF. CDR3 coding DNA: TGTGCCAGCGCCGGGCGGTGGGGGAGCTCCTACGAGCAGTACTTC.

This clone occurred a few times. The J gene is TRBJ1-1, the V gene TRBV19; no clear D gene. With 3 bases removed from V and 3 bases from J, the gap between germline ends came to 17 bases. Germline CDR1 and CDR2: LNHDA and SQIVND (reference sequence). This CDR3 is built from 16 residues. The CDR3 reads CASSIRSPGGYTEAFF. The CDR3 region has the DNA TGTGCCAGTAGTATTCGTTCACCGGGTGGGTACACTGAAGCTTTCTTT.

This clone was observed a few times. The rearrangement links TRBV6-1 to TRBJ1-5, with 7 bases aligning to TRBD1. CDR3 length: 12 amino acids. CDR1 and CDR2 from the germline V gene are MNHNS and SASEGT. Trimming at V came to 10 bases and at J to 4 bases, leaving 4 bases not matched to a gene. In DNA form, the CDR3 reads TGTGCCATCCTGACAGGGAATCAGCCCCAGCATTTT. As protein: CAILTGNQPQHF.

V and J are TRBV6-5 and TRBJ1-2; 8 bases align to TRBD1. The CDR3 length is 14 residues. Germline V gene sequence: CDR1 MNHEY, CDR2 SVGAGI. V lost 6 bases, J lost 2 bases, and 5 bases stayed unmatched. The CDR3 DNA reads as TGTGCCAGCAGCCGGGGACAGGCGAACTATGGCTACACCTTC. It specifies CASSRGQANYGYTF.

The chain employs TRBV6-4 and TRBJ2-6, with D perhaps TRBD1 (6 bases). Per the germline V gene, CDR1 is MRHNA and CDR2 is SNTAGT. Trimming took off 3 bases at V and 1 base at J, with 7 bases between the two ends. The CDR3 is 15 amino acids. CDR3 coding DNA: TGTGCCAGCAGTGAGGGACAATCTGGGGCCAACGTCCTGACTTTC. Translation: CASSEGQSGANVLTF.

This clone was detected once. The chain combines TRBV2 with TRBJ2-1, with 8 bases fitting TRBD2. The CDR3 consists of 15 residues. V shed 5 bases, J shed 2 bases, and the junction held 5 bases outside the gene matches. Germline V lookup: CDR1 SNHLY, CDR2 FYNNEI. This CDR3 is CASSRSGGPYNEQFF. CDR3 nucleotides: TGTGCCAGCAGTCGGAGCGGGGGACCCTACAATGAGCAGTTCTTC.

This chain links TRBV29-1 with TRBJ2-5; TRBD2 agrees at 9 bases. Germline trimming cut 0 bases from V and 10 bases from J; bases unmatched to any gene: 9. This CDR3 is built from 14 residues. Germline V gene data show CDR1 as SQVTM and CDR2 as ANQGSEA. The DNA for the CDR3 is TGCAGCGTTGAAGATGCGAATAGCGGGAGCGGCCAGTACTTC. Amino acids: CSVEDANSGSGQYF.

The J gene is TRBJ2-1, the V gene TRBV28, with a possible D match to TRBD1 (6 bases). Trimming pared 6 bases from V and 12 bases from J, leaving 12 bases between. The germline V gene has CDR1 MDHEN and CDR2 SYDVKM. The CDR3 runs 11 residues. The CDR3 nucleotides are TGTGCCAGCAGCTCAGGCAGGGGGCAGTTCTTC. Translating gives CASSSGRGQFF.

This clone was detected only a few times. Germline is not matched at one junction end, which may reflect a read error. The J gene is TRBJ2-1, the V gene TRBV6-6; D gene ambiguous. Germline assignment: CDR1 MNHNY and CDR2 SVGAGI (reference sequence). This CDR3 comprises 11 residues. CDR3 loop: CATSEQDEQFF. CDR3 DNA sequence: TGTGCCACCAGTGAGCAGGATGAGCAGTTCTTC.

This chain connects TRBV5-1 to TRBJ2-3; possibly TRBD1 or TRBD2 for D (5 bases each). The CDR3 is 15 residues long. V lost 3 bases, J lost 4 bases, and 15 bases lay in between. In germline, CDR1 is SGHRS, CDR2 YFSETQ. The DNA for the CDR3 is TGCGCCAGCAGCTCTGACAGCGACGGGGCAGATACGCAGTATTTT. It specifies CASSSDSDGADTQYF.